This entry is about one T cell receptor beta chain. The antigen remains unidentified. Each CDR3 protein gets one entry after TCRdb re-called the 5' RACE reads with MiXCR. The sample shows fewer than 85,000 distinct CDR3 sequences, 14% of them seen only once. The CDR3 covers 15 residues. V shed 4 bases and J 0 bases; nucleotides not matched to a gene: 5. The germline CDR1 and CDR2 sequences are SGHNT and YYREEE (reference sequence). The source of the sample is a study of early T cells in non-severe SARS-CoV-2 infection. Background on the study: Bulk RNA taken from unsorted whole blood was sequenced, leaving chains unpaired.

General study points: The study's VDJdb matching favored anti-spike CD8 responses and missed private and CD4 specificities.

Source: whole blood, taken at baseline. The V call is TRBV5-4, the J call TRBJ2-7; TRBD2 matches at 9 bases. The source of this sequence is an adult who was a healthcare worker with PCR-confirmed SARS-CoV-2 infection or an uninfected control (not recorded which). CDR3 sequence reads: CASSLTSGPSYEQYF. CDR3 DNA: TGTGCCAGCAGCCTTACTAGCGGGCCCTCCTACGAGCAGTACTTC.